The 3 T cell receptor beta chains below were found in one sample sequenced in a study of T cell responses to AZD1222 COVID-19 vaccine. Sequencing used immunoSEQ multiplex PCR; TCRdb keeps in-frame clones, though not all of them. The repertoire holds roughly 110,000 clones, with roughly 85% as singletons. The sample consisted of peripheral blood, taken 28 days after the second AZD1222 dose. These receptors all stem from an adult who received the AZD1222 COVID-19 vaccine.

J is TRBJ2-5 and V is TRBV6-2 or TRBV6-3; the match to TRBD1 covers 7 bases. The trim removed 3 bases at V and 1 base at J, leaving 8 bases unmatched. Germline V gene data show CDR1 as MNHEY and CDR2 as SVGEGT. The CDR3 contains 16 residues. In DNA, the CDR3 is TGTGCCAGCAGTTATTTAATGGGACAGATCCAAGAGACCCAGTACTTC. Protein product: CASSYLMGQIQETQYF.

This clone was seen only once. The chain recombines TRBV5-6 with TRBJ2-1; 10 positions match TRBD1. The ends lost 3 bases at V and 9 bases at J; junction bases unmatched: 6. From germline, CDR1 is SGHDT and CDR2 YYEEEE. The CDR3 runs to 14 residues. In DNA, the CDR3 is TGTGCCAGCAGCTGGATGACAGGGGGCTTTGAGCAGTTCTTC. As protein: CASSWMTGGFEQFF.

V is TRBV2 and J is TRBJ2-7; D ambiguous. Per germline, CDR1 SNHLY and CDR2 FYNNEI. V lost 6 bases, J lost 2 bases, and 14 bases lay in between. The CDR3 sequence is 14 residues long. CDR3 residues: CASRPTVRPYEQYF. CDR3 DNA sequence: TGTGCCAGCAGACCGACCGTGCGGCCCTACGAGCAGTACTTC.